Each of the 18 T cell receptor beta chains below was sequenced from the same sample in a study of T cells after yellow fever vaccination. MiXCR, run by TCRdb on the 5' RACE reads, gives a single entry per CDR3 protein. The repertoire includes 250,000 to 400,000 distinct CDR3 sequences, about 4.5% of them detected once, and around 19% sits in the top ten. The source was PBMCs, collected 15 days after the yellow fever booster vaccination. These TCRs come from a man aged 18 to 29 who received the YFV17D yellow fever vaccine.

This clonotype turned up a few times. The CDR3 loop is CASSLYISGKAEAFF. CDR3 DNA: TGTGCCAGCAGCTTATATATCTCAGGGAAAGCTGAAGCTTTCTTT. The chain has TRBV11-2 and TRBJ1-1; weak D call: TRBD1 (5 bases). Germline CDR1 SGHAT, CDR2 FQNNGV. CDR3 size: 15 residues. The V gene lost 2 bases and the J gene lost 6 bases, with 16 bases spanning the gap. The entire variable domain, with the rest obtained from reference TRBV11-2 and TRBJ1-1, is as follows: EAGVAQSPRYKIIEKRQSVAFWCNPISGHATLYWYQQILGQGPKLLIQFQNNGVVDDSQLPKDRFSAERLKGVDSTLKIQPAKLEDSAVYLCASSLYISGKAEAFFGQGTRLTVV.

This clonotype occurred many times. The chain combines TRBV29-1 with TRBJ2-1; TRBD1 matches at 8 bases. The junction had 9 bases not matched to a gene; V was cut back by 8 bases and J by 0 bases. Germline V lookup: CDR1 SQVTM, CDR2 ANQGSEA. CDR3 length: 15 amino acids. CDR3 sequence reads: CSLRRGQVSYNEQFF. CDR3 nucleotide sequence: TGCAGCCTTCGCAGGGGGCAAGTCTCCTACAATGAGCAGTTCTTC.

This clonotype has only a few counts. The chain couples TRBV29-1 to TRBJ2-1; D is possibly TRBD1 (6 bases). This CDR3 region has 14 residues. The V end lost 3 bases, the J end lost 6 bases, and 15 bases lay between the germline ends. Per germline, CDR1 SQVTM and CDR2 ANQGSEA. CDR3 bases: TGCAGCGTTGATGAAGGCAGGGGTGTCAATGAGCAGTTCTTC. Protein product: CSVDEGRGVNEQFF.

This clonotype was counted between two and nine times. V is TRBV18 and J is TRBJ2-5; D might be TRBD1 (6 bases). There are 15 residues in the CDR3. Looked up from germline, CDR1 is KGHSH and CDR2 is LQKENI. The V and J ends lost 0 bases and 2 bases respectively, with 10 bases between them. CDR3 in DNA: TGTGCCAGCTCACCACCGCGAACAGGGCAAGAGACCCAGTACTTC. Its protein is CASSPPRTGQETQYF.

This clonotype was observed many times. V and J are TRBV5-1 and TRBJ2-7; TRBD1 agrees at 8 bases. CDR3 length equals 14 residues. V was clipped by 3 bases and J by 2 bases; unmatched bases: 4. CDR1 SGHRS and CDR2 YFSETQ come from the germline V gene. CDR3 region: CASSSGQVAYEQYF. For the CDR3, the DNA is TGCGCCAGCAGCTCGGGACAGGTAGCCTACGAGCAGTACTTC.

This clonotype was detected ten times or more. This sequence joins TRBV11-2 and TRBJ2-5; 10 nucleotides match TRBD1. The germline gives CDR1 SGHAT, CDR2 FQNNGV. With 8 bases clipped from V and 2 bases from J, the junction kept 2 bases outside the gene matches. The CDR3 is 13 residues long. CDR3 sequence: CASDRGPQETQYF. In DNA form, the CDR3 reads TGTGCCAGCGACAGGGGGCCTCAAGAGACCCAGTACTTC.

This rearrangement joins TRBV28 to TRBJ1-1, with D unclear. V lost 2 bases and J lost 2, with 9 bases in between. Germline values: CDR1 MDHEN, CDR2 SYDVKM. The CDR3 has 14 residues. The CDR3 region has the DNA TGTGCCAGCAGTTTAAAACTCTCTAACACTGAAGCTTTCTTT. Translating it yields CASSLKLSNTEAFF.

The gene calls are TRBV6-5 and TRBJ2-3; no clear D. This CDR3 spans 12 amino acids. Trimming left V 4 bases short and J 4 bases short, with 6 bases between. The germline gives CDR1 MNHEY, CDR2 SVGAGI. The CDR3 spells CASSSYADTQYF. The CDR3 nucleotides read TGTGCCAGCAGTTCCTACGCAGATACGCAGTATTTT.

This rearrangement joins TRBV7-2 to TRBJ2-7; TRBD2 matches at 10 bases. The CDR3 is made up of 14 amino acids. Germline CDR1 reads SGHTA; CDR2 reads FQGNSA. V dropped 5 bases and J dropped 7; count of bases not matched to a gene: 8. This CDR3 is CASSVGLALWEQYF. For the CDR3, the DNA is TGTGCCAGCAGCGTGGGACTAGCGCTGTGGGAGCAGTACTTC.

Ten or more counts support this clonotype. This chain links TRBV20-1 with TRBJ1-1; tentative D call: TRBD1 (5 bases). The germline V gene encodes CDR1 DFQATT and CDR2 SNEGSKA (reference sequence). The CDR3 length is 13 residues. Trimming cost V 5 bases and J 5 bases, with 15 bases left between them. CDR3 DNA: TGCAGTGCTCAAACCAGGGTGGGGACTGAAGCTTTCTTT. Amino acid sequence: CSAQTRVGTEAFF.

This clonotype appeared many times. V usage is TRBV7-9 and J usage is TRBJ2-3; 8 bases align to TRBD2. This CDR3 comprises 17 residues. Germline assignment: CDR1 SEHNR and CDR2 FQNEAQ (reference sequence). With V trimmed by 5 bases and J by 0 bases, 10 bases remained unmatched. CDR3 DNA sequence: TGTGCCAGCAGCAATTTTCTAGCGGGTTCTAGCACAGATACGCAGTATTTT. Its protein is CASSNFLAGSSTDTQYF.

This clonotype was seen repeatedly, ten times or more. J is TRBJ1-1 and V is TRBV20-1, with unresolved D. The V and J ends lost 1 base and 0 bases respectively, with 6 bases between them. Looked up from germline, CDR1 is DFQATT and CDR2 is SNEGSKA (reference sequence). The length of the CDR3 is 13 residues. CDR3 bases: TGCAGTGCTAGAGGAACAGTGAACACTGAAGCTTTCTTT. It is translated as CSARGTVNTEAFF.

This clonotype was recorded at least ten times. The V gene is TRBV10-3, the J gene TRBJ1-1; 7 bases fit TRBD1. This CDR3 has 13 amino acids. In germline, CDR1 is ENHRY, CDR2 SYGVKD. Losses at the gene ends were 4 bases for V and 5 bases for J; bases not matched to a gene: 4. The CDR3 sequence is CAISGGQETEAFF. The CDR3 DNA reads TGTGCCATCAGTGGCGGACAGGAGACTGAAGCTTTCTTT.

The sample holds many counts of this clonotype. CDR3 in DNA: TGCGCCAGCAGCCGTCTAGGACGGGCTAATCAGCCCCAGCATTTT. Translation: CASSRLGRANQPQHF. V is TRBV5-1 and J is TRBJ1-5; unclear D gene. In germline, CDR1 is SGHRS, CDR2 YFSETQ. The V end was cut by 4 bases, the J end by 4 bases, with 15 bases between. The CDR3 is 15 residues long.

The chain is built from TRBV7-8 and TRBJ2-3; D possibly corresponds to TRBD1 (5 bases). The CDR3 runs to 16 residues. Germline V gene data show CDR1 as SGHVS and CDR2 as FQNEAQ. Trimming took 5 bases from V and 4 from J, leaving 19 bases between them. The CDR3 nucleotides read TGTGCCAGCAGCCCCAAGGGGTGGTTAATAGCAGATACGCAGTATTTT. Translation gives CASSPKGWLIADTQYF.

The chain combines TRBV15 with TRBJ1-1; the match to TRBD1 covers 9 bases. Germline V gene lookup returns CDR1 LNHNV and CDR2 YYDKDF (reference sequence). The CDR3 is made up of 15 amino acids. Trimming at V came to 4 bases and at J to 1 base, leaving 4 bases not matched to a gene. The CDR3 bases are TGTGCCACCAGCAAGTTGGACAGGGGGAACACTGAAGCTTTCTTT. Translating it yields CATSKLDRGNTEAFF.

This clonotype was counted a single time. The chain links TRBV5-4 to TRBJ2-1; TRBD2 is a possible D gene (7 bases). V was pared by 0 bases and J by 3 bases, with 19 bases between. The CDR3 covers 18 residues. Looked up from germline, CDR1 is SGHNT and CDR2 is YYREEE (reference sequence). In nucleotides, the CDR3 is TGTGCCAGCAGCTTGGGTGCGGGGGCCACAACAAGCTACAATGAGCAGTTCTTC. It is translated as CASSLGAGATTSYNEQFF.

Only a few counts were recorded for this clonotype. The V and J genes are TRBV19 and TRBJ1-1, with 9 bases aligning to TRBD1. The CDR3 consists of 15 residues. The trim removed 6 bases at V and 5 bases at J, leaving 10 bases unmatched. Germline CDR1 is LNHDA and CDR2 is SQIVND (reference sequence). The CDR3 loop reads CASSPTQGASTEAFF. DNA of the CDR3: TGTGCCAGTAGCCCTACACAGGGGGCTTCGACTGAAGCTTTCTTT.